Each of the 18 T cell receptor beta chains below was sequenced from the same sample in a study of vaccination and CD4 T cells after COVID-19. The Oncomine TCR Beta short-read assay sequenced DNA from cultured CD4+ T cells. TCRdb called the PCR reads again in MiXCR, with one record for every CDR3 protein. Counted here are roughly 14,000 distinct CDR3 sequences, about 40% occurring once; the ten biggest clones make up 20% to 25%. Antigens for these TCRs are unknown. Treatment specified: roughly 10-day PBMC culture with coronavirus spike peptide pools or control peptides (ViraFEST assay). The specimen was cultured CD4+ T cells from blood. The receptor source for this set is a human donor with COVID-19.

CDR3 residues: CSARDREGYGYTF. CDR3 bases: TGCAGTGCTAGGGACAGGGAGGGCTATGGCTACACCTTC. V is TRBV20-1 and J is TRBJ1-2; TRBD1 matches 8 bases. The ends lost 3 bases at V and 4 bases at J; junction bases unmatched: 4. The CDR3 is made up of 13 amino acids. Germline CDR1 DFQATT, CDR2 SNEGSKA (reference sequence).

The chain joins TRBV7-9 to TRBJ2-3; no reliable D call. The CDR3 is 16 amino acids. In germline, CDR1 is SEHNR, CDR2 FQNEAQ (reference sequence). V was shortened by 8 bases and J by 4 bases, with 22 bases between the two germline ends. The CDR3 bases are TGTGCCAGCTCCACTGGGCTAGGAACGATGCCAGATACGCAGTATTTT. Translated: CASSTGLGTMPDTQYF.

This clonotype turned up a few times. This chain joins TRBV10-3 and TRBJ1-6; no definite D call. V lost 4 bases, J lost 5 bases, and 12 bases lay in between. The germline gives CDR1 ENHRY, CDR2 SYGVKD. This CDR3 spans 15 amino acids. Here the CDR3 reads CAISASTVNNSPLHF. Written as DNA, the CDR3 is TGTGCCATCAGTGCGTCTACGGTCAATAATTCACCCCTCCACTTT.

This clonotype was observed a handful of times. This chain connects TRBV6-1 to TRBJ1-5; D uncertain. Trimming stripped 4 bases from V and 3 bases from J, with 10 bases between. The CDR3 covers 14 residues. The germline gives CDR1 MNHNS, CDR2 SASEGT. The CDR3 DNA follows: TGTGCCAGCAGTGTAAGCAGCTCCAATCAGCCCCAGCATTTT. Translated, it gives CASSVSSSNQPQHF.

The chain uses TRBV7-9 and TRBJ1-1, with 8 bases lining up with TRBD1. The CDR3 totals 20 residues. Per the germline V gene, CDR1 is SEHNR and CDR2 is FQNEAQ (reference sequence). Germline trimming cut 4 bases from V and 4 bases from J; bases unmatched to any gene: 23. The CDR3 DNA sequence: TGTGCCAGCAGCTCCTTTGGATCCACAGGGGGTGATGGGTCGGGCACTGAAGCTTTCTTT. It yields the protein CASSSFGSTGGDGSGTEAFF.

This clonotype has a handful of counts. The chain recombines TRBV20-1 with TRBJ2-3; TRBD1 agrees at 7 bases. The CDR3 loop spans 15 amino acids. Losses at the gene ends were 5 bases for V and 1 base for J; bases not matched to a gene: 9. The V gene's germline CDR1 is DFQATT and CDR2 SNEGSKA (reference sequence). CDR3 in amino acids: CSAGDSNFGTDTQYF. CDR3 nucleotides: TGCAGTGCTGGGGACAGCAATTTTGGCACAGATACGCAGTATTTT.

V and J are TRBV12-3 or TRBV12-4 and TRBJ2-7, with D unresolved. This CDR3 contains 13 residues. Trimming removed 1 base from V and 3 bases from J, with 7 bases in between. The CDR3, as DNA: TGTGCCAGCAGTTTAGTCGGGCGCTACGAGCAGTACTTC. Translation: CASSLVGRYEQYF.

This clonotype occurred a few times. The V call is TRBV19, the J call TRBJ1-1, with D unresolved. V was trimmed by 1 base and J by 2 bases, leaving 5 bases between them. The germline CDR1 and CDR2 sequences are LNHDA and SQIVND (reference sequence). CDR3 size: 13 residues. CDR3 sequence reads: CASSIVENTEAFF. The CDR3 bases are TGTGCCAGTAGTATAGTCGAAAACACTGAAGCTTTCTTT. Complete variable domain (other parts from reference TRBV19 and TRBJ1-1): DGGITQSPKYLFRKEGQNVTLSCEQNLNHDAMYWYRQDPGQGLRLIYYSQIVNDFQKGDIAEGYSVSREKKESFPLTVTSAQKNPTAFYLCASSIVENTEAFFGQGTRLTVV.

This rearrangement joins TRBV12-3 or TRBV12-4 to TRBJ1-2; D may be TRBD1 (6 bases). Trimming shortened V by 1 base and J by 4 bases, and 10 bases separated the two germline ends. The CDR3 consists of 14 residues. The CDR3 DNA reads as TGTGCCAGCAGTTTAGGTGGACAGCCCTATGGCTACACCTTC. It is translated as CASSLGGQPYGYTF.

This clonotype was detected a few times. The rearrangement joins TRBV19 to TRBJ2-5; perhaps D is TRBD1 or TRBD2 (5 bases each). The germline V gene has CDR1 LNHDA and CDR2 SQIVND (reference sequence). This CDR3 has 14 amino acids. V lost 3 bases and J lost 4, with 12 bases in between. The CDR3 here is CASSIESRGETQYF. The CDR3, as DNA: TGTGCCAGTAGTATCGAGTCGAGGGGAGAGACCCAGTACTTC.

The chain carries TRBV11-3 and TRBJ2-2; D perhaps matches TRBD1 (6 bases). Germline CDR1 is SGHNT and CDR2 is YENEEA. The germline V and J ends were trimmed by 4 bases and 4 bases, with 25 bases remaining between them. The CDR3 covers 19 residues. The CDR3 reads CASSSEQRSGQRGTGELFF. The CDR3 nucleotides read TGTGCCAGCAGCTCGGAACAAAGGTCTGGACAGAGAGGCACCGGGGAGCTGTTTTTT. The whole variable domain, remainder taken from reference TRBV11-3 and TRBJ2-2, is EAGVVQSPRYKIIEKKQPVAFWCNPISGHNTLYWYLQNLGQGPELLIRYENEEAVDDSQLPKDRFSAERLKGVDSTLKIQPAELGDSAVYLCASSSEQRSGQRGTGELFFGEGSRLTVL.

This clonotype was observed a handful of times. The CDR3 bases are TGTGCAAGTCGCTCTAAGCACTGGTTGAACACTGAAGCTTTCTTT. Amino acid sequence: CASRSKHWLNTEAFF. The genes are TRBV12-2 and TRBJ1-1. TRBV12-2 is recorded as a pseudogene. The CDR3 contains 15 residues.

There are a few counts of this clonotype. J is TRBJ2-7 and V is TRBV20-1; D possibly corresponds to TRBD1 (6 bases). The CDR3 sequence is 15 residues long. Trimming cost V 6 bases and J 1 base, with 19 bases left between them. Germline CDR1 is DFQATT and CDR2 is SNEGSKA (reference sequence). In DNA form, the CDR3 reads TGCAGTGCCTCCGCGGTGAGACAGGCGTCCTACGAGCAGTACTTC. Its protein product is CSASAVRQASYEQYF.

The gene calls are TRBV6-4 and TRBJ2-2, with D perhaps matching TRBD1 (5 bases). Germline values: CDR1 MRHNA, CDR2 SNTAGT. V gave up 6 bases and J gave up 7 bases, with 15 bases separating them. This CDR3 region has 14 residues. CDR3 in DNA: TGTGCCAGCAGCCCACTTCCAGGGAACGGGGAGCTGTTTTTT. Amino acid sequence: CASSPLPGNGELFF.

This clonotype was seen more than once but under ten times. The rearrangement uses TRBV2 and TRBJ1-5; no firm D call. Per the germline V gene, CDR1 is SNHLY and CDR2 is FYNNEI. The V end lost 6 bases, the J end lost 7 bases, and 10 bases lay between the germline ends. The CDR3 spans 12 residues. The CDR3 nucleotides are TGTGCCAGCAGGGCCCCCCCCCAGCCCCAGCATTTT. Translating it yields CASRAPPQPQHF. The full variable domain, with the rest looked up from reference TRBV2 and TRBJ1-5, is EPEVTQTPSHQVTQMGQEVILRCVPISNHLYFYWYRQILGQKVEFLVSFYNNEISEKSEIFDDQFSVERPDGSNFTLKIRSTKLEDSAMYFCASRAPPQPQHFGDGTRLSIL.

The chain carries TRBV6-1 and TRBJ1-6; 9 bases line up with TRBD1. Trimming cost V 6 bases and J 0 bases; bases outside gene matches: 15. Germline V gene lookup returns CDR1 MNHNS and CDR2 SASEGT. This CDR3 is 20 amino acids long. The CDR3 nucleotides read TGTGCCAGCAGACCCCTTCCCGGGACAGGGCCGAGCTCCTATAATTCACCCCTCCACTTT. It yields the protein CASRPLPGTGPSSYNSPLHF.

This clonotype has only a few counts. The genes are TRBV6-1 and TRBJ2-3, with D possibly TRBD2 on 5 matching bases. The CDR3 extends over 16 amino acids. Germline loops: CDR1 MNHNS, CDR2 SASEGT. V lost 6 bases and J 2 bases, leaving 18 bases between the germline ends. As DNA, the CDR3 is TGTGCCAGCAGGCCCCCGGGGTCTCGGGACACAGATACGCAGTATTTT. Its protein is CASRPPGSRDTDTQYF.

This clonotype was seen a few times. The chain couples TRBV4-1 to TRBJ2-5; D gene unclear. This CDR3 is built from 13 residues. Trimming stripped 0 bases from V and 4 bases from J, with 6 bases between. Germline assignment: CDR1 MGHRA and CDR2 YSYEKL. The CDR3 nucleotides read TGCGCCAGCAGCCAAGATCCTCGAGAGACCCAGTACTTC. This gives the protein CASSQDPRETQYF.